This T cell receptor beta chain was sequenced in a study of human T cells and chemical hapten exposure. Many counts were recorded for this clonotype. Time point in this sample: pre-sensitization, week 0. The treatment was: therapeutic diphenylcyclopropenone sensitization with weekly scalp DPC. Each CDR3 protein gets one entry after TCRdb re-called the RACE reads with MiXCR. The table includes approximately 260,000 distinct CDR3 sequences, approximately 8% detected once. Between the trimmed V and J ends, which lost 7 bases and 7 bases, there was a span of 22 bases. The CDR3 extends over 16 amino acids. Germline V CDR1 and CDR2: ENHRY, SYGVKD.

The chain employs TRBV10-3 and TRBJ2-2; D is possibly TRBD1 (6 bases). Sample: whole blood, taken in connection with sensitization to the hapten diphenylcyclopropenone (DPC). The source of this sequence is a man aged 18 to 30 with alopecia areata. Some clones in this sample may be carry-over from other donors' samples. The CDR3 sequence: CAITPQGLDKGGELFF. The DNA of the CDR3 is TGTGCCATCACCCCGCAGGGGTTGGATAAAGGCGGGGAGCTGTTTTTT.